Shown below are 4 T cell receptor beta chains from a single sample sequenced in a study of T cells in Graves' hyperthyroidism and ophthalmopathy. Researchers amplified the TCR beta CDR3 regions from RNA transcripts. The HTBI set primed first-round TCR CDR3 RT-PCR. TCRdb re-called the multiplex PCR reads with MiXCR, one entry per CDR3 protein. Of under 350,000 distinct CDR3 sequences in the sample, approximately 18% were seen once. Source material: blood. Receptor source: a woman aged 50 to 60 with Graves' hyperthyroidism.

The table lists this clonotype with many counts. The CDR3 region is CASSSSTGVGGEQFF. The CDR3 DNA reads as TGTGCCAGCAGCTCATCAACGGGAGTAGGGGGTGAGCAGTTCTTC. This chain joins TRBV11-3 and TRBJ2-1; D is perhaps TRBD1 or TRBD2 (6 bases each). The ends were cut back, 4 bases at V and 9 bases at J, with 19 bases in the middle. Germline-derived CDR1 and CDR2 are SGHNT and YENEEA. The CDR3 has 15 amino acids.

On this clonotype itself: A read error may be the cause here, since a much bigger clone is one base away. The chain uses TRBV15 and TRBJ2-5; possibly TRBD2 for D (6 bases). CDR3 length equals 15 residues. CDR1 is LNHNV and CDR2 is YYDKDF in the germline V gene (reference sequence). Trimming shortened V by 0 bases and J by 5 bases, and 13 bases separated the two germline ends. In nucleotides, the CDR3 is TGTGCCACCAGCAGAGAACCGGGAGTGGACGAGACCCAGTACTTC. Translated, it gives CATSREPGVDETQYF.

This clonotype came up a few times. The chain joins TRBV5-1 to TRBJ2-1; 9 nucleotides agree with TRBD1. The V gene end was trimmed by 0 bases and the J gene end by 3 bases; junction bases not matched to a gene: 4. The CDR3 consists of 16 residues. Germline V gene data show CDR1 as SGHRS and CDR2 as YFSETQ. The DNA of the CDR3 is TGCGCCAGCAGCTTGGGGGGGACAGGGTACTACAATGAGCAGTTCTTC. Its translation: CASSLGGTGYYNEQFF.

This clonotype showed up many times. This chain uses TRBV5-1 with TRBJ2-1, with 14 bases matching TRBD2. Losses at the gene ends were 4 bases for V and 7 bases for J; bases not matched to a gene: 4. This CDR3 comprises 15 residues. CDR1 SGHRS and CDR2 YFSETQ come from the germline V gene. This chain's CDR3 is CASSVTSGGANEQFF. Here the CDR3 DNA reads TGCGCCAGCAGCGTGACTAGCGGGGGGGCAAATGAGCAGTTCTTC.